This is a list of T cell receptor beta chains from one sample in a study of blood T cell repertoires in COVID-19. This table comes from immunoSEQ multiplex PCR, and its TCRdb copy is limited to in-frame clones, with some not included. The sample holds about 150,000 clones, roughly three quarters seen once. The sequencing sample was made of peripheral blood. Source of these receptors: a man aged 50 to 59 with active or convalescent COVID-19. Each CDR3 is given with its conserved first and last residue. D genes are given only for firm matches. Expanded clones are given a class, and other clones once, few, many or no size at all.

v_call	j_call	d_call	clone_size	cdr3_nt	cdr3_aa
TRBV7-7	TRBJ2-5	TRBD2	once	TGTGCTAGCAGCCCTAATTGGGGGGGAGAGACCCAGTACTTC	CASSPNWGGETQYF
TRBV27	TRBJ2-1	TRBD2	-	TGTGCCAGCAGTTTAAACAGCGGGGGGTACAATGAGCAGTTCTTC	CASSLNSGGYNEQFF
TRBV2	TRBJ2-6	TRBD1	-	TGTGCCAGCATACTGACAGGGACAAATCTCTGGGAGGCCAACGTCCTGACTTTC	CASILTGTNLWEANVLTF
TRBV7-9	TRBJ2-3	TRBD2	once	TGTGCCAGCAGCCGGACTAGCGGGATATCCGATACGCAGTATTTT	CASSRTSGISDTQYF
TRBV21-1	TRBJ2-5	-	-	TGTGCCAGCAGCAAAGAACGGGAAGAGACCCAGTACTTC	CASSKEREETQYF
TRBV30	TRBJ2-7	TRBD2	once	TGTGCCTGGAGTGAGACCGGACTAGCGGGAGTCGGGCAGTACTTC	CAWSETGLAGVGQYF
TRBV6-4	TRBJ1-1	-	-	TGTGCCAGCAGTCCGGAGAGGAACACTGAAGCTTTCTTT	CASSPERNTEAFF
TRBV6-2/TRBV6-3	TRBJ2-7	TRBD1	-	TGTGCCAGCAGTTCCCTGGGGACAGGACACTACGAGCAGTACTTC	CASSSLGTGHYEQYF
TRBV29-1	TRBJ2-7	TRBD2	-	TGCAGCGTTGAAAAACTAGCGGGAGGGGTCTACGAGCAGTACTTC	CSVEKLAGGVYEQYF
TRBV2	TRBJ1-4	TRBD1	-	TGTGCCAGCAGTGCCGGGACAGGGTATGAAAAACTGTTTTTT	CASSAGTGYEKLFF
TRBV28	TRBJ1-5	-	-	TGTGCCAGCACCGGGTCAGGGAATCAGCCCCAGCATTTT	CASTGSGNQPQHF
TRBV11-2	TRBJ2-1	TRBD2	-	TGTGCCAGCAGCTCCCCACTAGCGGGACTGAGGGACAATGAGCAGTTCTTC	CASSSPLAGLRDNEQFF
TRBV19	TRBJ1-1	-	-	TGTGCCAGTAGTATAGTACAGGGCGACACTGAAGCTTTCTTT	CASSIVQGDTEAFF
TRBV9	TRBJ2-6	TRBD2	-	TGTGCCAGCAGCTCCCTCCGGGAGGGCCGGTATGGGGCCAACGTCCTGACTTTC	CASSSLREGRYGANVLTF
TRBV5-6	TRBJ2-4	-	few	TGTGCCAGCAGCTTGAGGGGACACGCTTACTTC	CASSLRGHAYF
TRBV19	TRBJ2-2	-	-	TGTGCCAGTAGTATAGTCGGGGGGCGTCGGACCGGGGAGCTGTTTTTT	CASSIVGGRRTGELFF
TRBV28	TRBJ2-7	TRBD1	-	TGTGCCAGCAGGACGACAGGGGGGGGCGAGCAGTACTTC	CASRTTGGGEQYF
TRBV4-2	TRBJ1-5	TRBD1	-	TGTGCCAGCAGCCAAACGGACAGGGGTTTTAGTGTCCTCCTGCATTTT	CASSQTDRGFSVLLHF
TRBV6-5	TRBJ1-6	TRBD1	-	TGTGCCAGCAGTTCTAAATGGGACAGGGGTTCACCCCTCCACTTT	CASSSKWDRGSPLHF
TRBV9	TRBJ2-2	TRBD1	once	TGTGCCAGCAGCCTAGGACAGGGGGCCGGGGAGCTGTTTTTT	CASSLGQGAGELFF
TRBV6-2/TRBV6-3	TRBJ2-1	TRBD2	-	TGTGCCAGCAGCCCTTTGAGGGGGTTGGGACTAGCGGACAATGAGCAGTTCTTC	CASSPLRGLGLADNEQFF
TRBV27	TRBJ1-4	TRBD1	-	TGTGCCAGCAGTCCTGGACAGGGTGAGGATTTT	CASSPGQGEDF
TRBV6-5	TRBJ2-7	-	once	TGTGCCAGCAGTCTATACCAGGGGAAAGCCTACGAGCAGTACTTC	CASSLYQGKAYEQYF
TRBV27	TRBJ2-7	-	-	TGTGCCAGCAGTTTATATAGCTCCTACGAGCAGTACTTC	CASSLYSSYEQYF